The sequence of this T cell receptor (beta chain) was determined in a study of blood T cell repertoires in COVID-19. As for the study in general: Specimens from acute and convalescent COVID-19 originated in the United States, Italy and Spain. The cDNA or gDNA used as material had been derived from T cells, B-cell-depleted T cells, or PBMCs.

Original processing notes: Scientists estimated how many nucleated cells there were by amplifying reference gene primers. The assay was immunoSEQ multiplex PCR, and TCRdb's table has in-frame clones only and misses some. V and J calls and clone size follow that table, whereas D and trimming were derived from the DNA. The sample consists of more than 90,000 clones, roughly nine tenths of them appearing once. V gave up 3 bases and J gave up 5 bases; unmatched junction bases: 15. From germline, CDR1 is DFQATT and CDR2 SNEGSKA (reference sequence). This CDR3 region has 17 residues. The receptor's source is a man in his fifties with acute or convalescent COVID-19. The rearrangement uses TRBV20-1 and TRBJ2-3; 9 nucleotides line up with TRBD2. The sample comprised peripheral blood. The CDR3 sequence: CSASWFGRGGVGDTQYF. Here the CDR3 DNA reads TGCAGTGCTAGTTGGTTCGGGCGGGGGGGCGTCGGAGATACGCAGTATTTT.